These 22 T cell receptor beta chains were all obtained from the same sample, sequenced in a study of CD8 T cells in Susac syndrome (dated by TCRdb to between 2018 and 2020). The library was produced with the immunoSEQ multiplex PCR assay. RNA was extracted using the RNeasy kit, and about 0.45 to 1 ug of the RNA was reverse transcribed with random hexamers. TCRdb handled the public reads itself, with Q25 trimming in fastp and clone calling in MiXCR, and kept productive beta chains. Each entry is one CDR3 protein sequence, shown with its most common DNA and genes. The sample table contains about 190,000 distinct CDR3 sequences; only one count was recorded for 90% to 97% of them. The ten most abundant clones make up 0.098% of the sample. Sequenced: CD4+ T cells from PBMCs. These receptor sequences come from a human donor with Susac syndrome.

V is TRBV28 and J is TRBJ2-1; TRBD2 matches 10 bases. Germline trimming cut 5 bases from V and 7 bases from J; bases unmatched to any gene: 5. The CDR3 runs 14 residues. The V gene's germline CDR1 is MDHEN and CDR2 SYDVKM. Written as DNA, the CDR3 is TGTGCCAGCAGTCCTCAGCGGGGGGGGAATGAGCAGTTCTTC. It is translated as CASSPQRGGNEQFF. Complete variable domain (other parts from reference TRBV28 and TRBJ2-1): DVKVTQSSRYLVKRTGEKVFLECVQDMDHENMFWYRQDPGLGLRLIYFSYDVKMKEKGDIPEGYSVSREKKERFSLILESASTNQTSMYLCASSPQRGGNEQFFGPGTRLTVL.

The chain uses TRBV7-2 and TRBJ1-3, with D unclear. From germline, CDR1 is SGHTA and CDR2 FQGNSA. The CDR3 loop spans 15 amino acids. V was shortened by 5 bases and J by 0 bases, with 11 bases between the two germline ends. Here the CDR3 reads CASSQRRNSGNTIYF. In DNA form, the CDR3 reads TGTGCCAGCAGCCAGAGGCGGAACTCTGGAAACACCATATATTTT.

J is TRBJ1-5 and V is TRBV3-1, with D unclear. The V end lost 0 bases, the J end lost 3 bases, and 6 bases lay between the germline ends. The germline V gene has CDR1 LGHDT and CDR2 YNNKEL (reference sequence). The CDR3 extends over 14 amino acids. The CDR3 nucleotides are TGTGCCAGCAGCCAAGACTTTAACAATCAGCCCCAGCATTTT. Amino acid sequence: CASSQDFNNQPQHF.

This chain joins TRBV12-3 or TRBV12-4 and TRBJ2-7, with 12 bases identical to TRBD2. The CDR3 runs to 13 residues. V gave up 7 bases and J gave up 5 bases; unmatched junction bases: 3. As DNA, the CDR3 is TGTGCCAGCACTAGCGGGGGGGCCCACGAGCAGTACTTC. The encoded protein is CASTSGGAHEQYF.

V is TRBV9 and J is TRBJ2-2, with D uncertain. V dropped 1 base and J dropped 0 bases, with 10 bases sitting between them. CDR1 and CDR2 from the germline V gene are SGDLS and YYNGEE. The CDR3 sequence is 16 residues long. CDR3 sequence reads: CASSVNTGANTGELFF. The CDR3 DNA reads TGTGCCAGCAGCGTAAATACGGGCGCGAACACCGGGGAGCTGTTTTTT.

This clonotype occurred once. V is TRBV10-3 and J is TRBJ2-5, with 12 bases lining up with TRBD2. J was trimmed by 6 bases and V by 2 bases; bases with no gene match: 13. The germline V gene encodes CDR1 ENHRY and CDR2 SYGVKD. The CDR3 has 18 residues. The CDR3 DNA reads TGTGCCATCAGTGAGGAGGAGGTTACTAGCGGGGGGATGAAGACCCAGTACTTC. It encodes CAISEEEVTSGGMKTQYF.

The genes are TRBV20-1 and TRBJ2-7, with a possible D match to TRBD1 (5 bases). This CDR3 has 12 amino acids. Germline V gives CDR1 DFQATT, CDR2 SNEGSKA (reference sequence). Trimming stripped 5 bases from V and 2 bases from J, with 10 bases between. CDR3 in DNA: TGCAGTGCTCCGACAGAAGCCTACGAGCAGTACTTC. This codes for CSAPTEAYEQYF.

CDR3 sequence: CASSHISGGFYGYTF. The CDR3, as DNA: TGTGCCAGCAGCCACATCTCCGGGGGATTTTATGGCTACACCTTC. V and J are TRBV5-4 and TRBJ1-2; a possible D gene is TRBD1 (5 bases). CDR1 is SGHNT and CDR2 is YYREEE in the germline V gene (reference sequence). This CDR3 comprises 15 residues. V was pared by 4 bases and J by 5 bases, with 18 bases between. Filled out from reference TRBV5-4 and TRBJ1-2, the complete variable domain reads ETGVTQSPTHLIKTRGQQVTLRCSSQSGHNTVSWYQQALGQGPQFIFQYYREEENGRGNFPPRFSGLQFPNYSSELNVNALELDDSALYLCASSHISGGFYGYTFGSGTRLTVV.

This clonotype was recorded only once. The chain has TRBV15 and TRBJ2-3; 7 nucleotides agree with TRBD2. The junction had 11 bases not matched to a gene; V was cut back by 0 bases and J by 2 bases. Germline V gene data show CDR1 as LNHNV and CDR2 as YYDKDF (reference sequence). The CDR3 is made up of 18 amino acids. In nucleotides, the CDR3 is TGTGCCACCAGCAGAGATTGGGGGGGTCTGCCTGACACAGATACGCAGTATTTT. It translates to CATSRDWGGLPDTDTQYF.

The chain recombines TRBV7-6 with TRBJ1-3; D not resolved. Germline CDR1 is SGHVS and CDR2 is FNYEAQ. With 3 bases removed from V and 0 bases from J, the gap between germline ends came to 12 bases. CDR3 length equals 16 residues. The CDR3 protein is CASSLRTDFSGNTIYF. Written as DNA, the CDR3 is TGTGCCAGCAGCTTGAGGACCGATTTCTCTGGAAACACCATATATTTT.

The CDR3 DNA is TGTGCCAGCAGGGATGGACTAGCGGGGGGGAACTCTGGGGCCAACGTCCTGACTTTC. This encodes CASRDGLAGGNSGANVLTF. J is TRBJ2-6 and V is TRBV9; TRBD2 agrees at 15 bases. Germline lookup yields CDR1 SGDLS and CDR2 YYNGEE. V lost 5 bases and J lost 0; bases outside the gene matches: 6. The CDR3 is 19 residues long.

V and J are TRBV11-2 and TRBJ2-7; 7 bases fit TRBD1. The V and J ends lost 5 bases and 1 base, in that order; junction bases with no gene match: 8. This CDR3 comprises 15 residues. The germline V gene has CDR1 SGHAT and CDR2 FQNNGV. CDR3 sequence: CASSLTSGQSYEQYF. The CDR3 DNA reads TGTGCCAGCAGCCTAACCTCGGGACAGTCCTACGAGCAGTACTTC. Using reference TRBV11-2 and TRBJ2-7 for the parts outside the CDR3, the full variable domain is EAGVAQSPRYKIIEKRQSVAFWCNPISGHATLYWYQQILGQGPKLLIQFQNNGVVDDSQLPKDRFSAERLKGVDSTLKIQPAKLEDSAVYLCASSLTSGQSYEQYFGPGTRLTVT.

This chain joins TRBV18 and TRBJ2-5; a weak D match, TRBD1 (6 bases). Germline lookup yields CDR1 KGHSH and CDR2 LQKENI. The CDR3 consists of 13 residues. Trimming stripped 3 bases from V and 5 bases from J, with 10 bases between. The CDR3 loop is CASSPDSGETQYF. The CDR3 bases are TGTGCCAGCTCACCGGACAGTGGGGAGACCCAGTACTTC. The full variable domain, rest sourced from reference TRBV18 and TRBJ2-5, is NAGVMQNPRHLVRRRGQEARLRCSPMKGHSHVYWYRQLPEEGLKFMVYLQKENIIDESGMPKERFSAEFPKEGPSILRIQQVVRGDSAAYFCASSPDSGETQYFGPGTRLLVL.

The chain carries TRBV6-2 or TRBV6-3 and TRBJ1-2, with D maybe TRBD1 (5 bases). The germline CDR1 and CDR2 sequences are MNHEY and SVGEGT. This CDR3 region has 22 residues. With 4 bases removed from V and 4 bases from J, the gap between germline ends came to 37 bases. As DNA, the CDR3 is TGTGCCAGCAGTTCGCACCCTGCGACTTACAGGTCAGGGAAGGGGTTCGGCTATGGCTACACCTTC. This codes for CASSSHPATYRSGKGFGYGYTF.

CDR3 nucleotides: TGTGCCAGCAGCTTCTCCACAGGGAACACCGGGGAGCTGTTTTTT. Its protein is CASSFSTGNTGELFF. The V gene is TRBV11-2, the J gene TRBJ2-2; tentatively, D is TRBD1 (5 bases). Germline lookup yields CDR1 SGHAT and CDR2 FQNNGV. V was shortened by 3 bases and J by 1 base, with 9 bases between the two germline ends. This CDR3 comprises 15 residues.

The CDR3 DNA sequence: TGTGCCAGCAGCGTATTGCCGGTGGAGCACATTCAGTACTTC. Encoded protein: CASSVLPVEHIQYF. The chain recombines TRBV9 with TRBJ2-4; D is uncertain. CDR3 length: 14 residues. Trimming took 1 base from V and 8 from J, leaving 13 bases between them. CDR1 and CDR2 (germline): SGDLS, YYNGEE.

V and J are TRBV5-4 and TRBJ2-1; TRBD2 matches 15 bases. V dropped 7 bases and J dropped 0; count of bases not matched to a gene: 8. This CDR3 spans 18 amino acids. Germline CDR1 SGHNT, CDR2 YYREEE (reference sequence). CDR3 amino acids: CASPPGLAGGYSYNEQFF. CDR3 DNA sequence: TGTGCCAGCCCTCCGGGACTAGCGGGGGGCTACTCCTACAATGAGCAGTTCTTC.

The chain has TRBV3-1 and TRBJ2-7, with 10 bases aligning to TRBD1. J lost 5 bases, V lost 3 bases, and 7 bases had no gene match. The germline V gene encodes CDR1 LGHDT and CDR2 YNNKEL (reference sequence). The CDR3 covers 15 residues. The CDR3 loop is CASSQGQGTYHEQYF. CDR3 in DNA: TGTGCCAGCAGCCAGGGACAGGGGACTTACCACGAGCAGTACTTC.

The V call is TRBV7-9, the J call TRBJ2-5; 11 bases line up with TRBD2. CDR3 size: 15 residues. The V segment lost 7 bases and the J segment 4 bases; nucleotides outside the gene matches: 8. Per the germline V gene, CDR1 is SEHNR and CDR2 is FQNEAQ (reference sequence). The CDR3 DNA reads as TGTGCCAGCACCTCTAGCGGGGGGATGGGAGAGACCCAGTACTTC. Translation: CASTSSGGMGETQYF.

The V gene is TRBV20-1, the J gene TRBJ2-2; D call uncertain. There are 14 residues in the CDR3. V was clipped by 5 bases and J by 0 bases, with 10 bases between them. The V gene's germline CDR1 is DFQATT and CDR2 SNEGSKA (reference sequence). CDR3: CSAARYANTGELFF. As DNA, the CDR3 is TGCAGTGCTGCCAGATACGCGAACACCGGGGAGCTGTTTTTT.

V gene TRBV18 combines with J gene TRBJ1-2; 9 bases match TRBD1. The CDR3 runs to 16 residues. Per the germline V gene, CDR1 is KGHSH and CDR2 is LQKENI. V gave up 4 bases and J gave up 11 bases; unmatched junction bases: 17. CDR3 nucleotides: TGTGCCAGCTCACGAACATCCGGGACAGGGCCCCCGGCTTACACCTTC. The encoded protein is CASSRTSGTGPPAYTF. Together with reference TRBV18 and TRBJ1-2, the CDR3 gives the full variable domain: NAGVMQNPRHLVRRRGQEARLRCSPMKGHSHVYWYRQLPEEGLKFMVYLQKENIIDESGMPKERFSAEFPKEGPSILRIQQVVRGDSAAYFCASSRTSGTGPPAYTFGSGTRLTVV.

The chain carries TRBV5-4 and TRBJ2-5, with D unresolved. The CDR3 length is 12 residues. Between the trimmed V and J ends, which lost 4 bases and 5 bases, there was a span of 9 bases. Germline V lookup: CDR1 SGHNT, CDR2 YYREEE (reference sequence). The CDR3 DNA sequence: TGTGCCAGCAGCGGAAATAGGGAGACCCAGTACTTC. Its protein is CASSGNRETQYF.